Listed below are T cell receptor beta chains from one sample, sequenced in a study of blood T cell repertoires in COVID-19. The data were produced by immunoSEQ multiplex PCR, yet TCRdb's version contains in-frame clones alone and is incomplete. The table shows some 300,000 clones, with approximately 90% occurring only once. The sample comprised peripheral blood. Source of these receptors: a woman in her 50s with COVID-19, enrolled during active disease. CDR3s include the opening cysteine and the closing phenylalanine or tryptophan. Fields, in order: clone size, D gene, J gene, V gene, CDR3 DNA, CDR3 protein. The D gene is left open where the match is weak. A clone size is listed for some rows: how often the clone was seen (once, few, many), or a class if it is expanded.

-,-,TRBJ1-5,TRBV24-1,TGTGCCACCAGTGATTCCAGACAGACGAAAGGCAATCAGCCCCAGCATTTT,CATSDSRQTKGNQPQHF
-,-,TRBJ2-7,TRBV12-3/TRBV12-4,TGTGCCAGCAGTTTAGCGGGAGCCTACGAGCAGTACTTC,CASSLAGAYEQYF
-,-,TRBJ1-1,TRBV12-3/TRBV12-4,TGTGCCAGCAGCCGGGGGAGTGAAGCTTTCTTT,CASSRGSEAFF
-,-,TRBJ2-5,TRBV5-6,TGTGCCAGCAGCTTCGGGGAGTGGGCGGAGACCCAGTACTTC,CASSFGEWAETQYF
-,TRBD2,TRBJ2-2,TRBV13,TGTGCCAGCAGCTATCCGGGACTAGCGGGAGTAAGGAGCACCGGGGAGCTGTTTTTT,CASSYPGLAGVRSTGELFF
-,-,TRBJ2-4,TRBV15,TGTGCCACCAGCAGAGGGGTGGGCCTCTTAAACATTCAGTACTTC,CATSRGVGLLNIQYF
-,-,TRBJ2-6,TRBV6-5,TGTGCCAGCAGTTACTCACGGGTTGGGGCCAACGTCCTGACTTTC,CASSYSRVGANVLTF
-,TRBD1,TRBJ1-2,TRBV28,TGTGCCAGCGGAGGGACAGGATGGGGCTATGGCTACACCTTC,CASGGTGWGYGYTF
-,-,TRBJ1-6,TRBV19,TGTGCCAGTAGTCTCACAGCTAATAATTCACCCCTCCACTTT,CASSLTANNSPLHF
-,-,TRBJ1-1,TRBV9,TGTGCCAGCAGCGTAGATGCGGGCACTGAAGCTTTCTTT,CASSVDAGTEAFF
-,-,TRBJ2-2,TRBV14,TGTGCCAGCAGCCAAGGGCATAACACCGGGGAGCTGTTTTTT,CASSQGHNTGELFF
-,-,TRBJ2-1,TRBV6-5,TGTGCCAGCAGTTTTCAGGGCGCAGGCCTCTACAATGAGCAGTTCTTC,CASSFQGAGLYNEQFF
-,TRBD2,TRBJ2-5,TRBV5-1,TGCGCCAGCAGCACGGGGACTAGCGGCCGAGAGACCCAGTACTTC,CASSTGTSGRETQYF
-,-,TRBJ2-7,TRBV7-8,TGTGCCAGCAGCTTAGTTCAGGGTGCGACCCCCTACGAGCAGTACTTC,CASSLVQGATPYEQYF
-,-,TRBJ2-7,TRBV5-1,TGCGCCAGCAGAGCCTCGGTGGCGGGATCCTACGAGCAGTACTTC,CASRASVAGSYEQYF
once,-,TRBJ1-2,TRBV6-5,TGTGCCAGCACCCCAATGGCGGAAGGCTACACCTTC,CASTPMAEGYTF
-,TRBD1,TRBJ1-2,TRBV19,TGTGCCAGTATGGGGTTTTCGGACAGGTCGGCCTCGTATGGCTACACCTTC,CASMGFSDRSASYGYTF
-,-,TRBJ1-2,TRBV3-1/TRBV3-2,TGTGCCAGCAGCCAAGATGCGGGCCGTAACTATGGCTACACCTTC,CASSQDAGRNYGYTF
-,-,TRBJ1-3,TRBV24-1,TGTGCCACCAGTGATACCGGGAGGGACTCTGGAAACACCATATATTTT,CATSDTGRDSGNTIYF
-,-,TRBJ1-1,TRBV19,TGTGCCAGTAGTTTGGGGCTTATGAACACTGAAGCTTTCTTT,CASSLGLMNTEAFF
-,-,TRBJ1-5,TRBV2,TGTGCCACCTCGCGGAGGGGAACAGTCAATCAGCCCCAGCATTTT,CATSRRGTVNQPQHF